The T cell receptor beta chain described here comes from a study of Ad26.COV2.S vaccination and SARS-CoV-2 variants. Regarding the study as a whole: Recipients of vaccine and of placebo showed similar breadth of their non-spike TCR repertoires.

Treatment denoted: some 19 received Ad26.COV2.S at low or high dose, single or two shots; 5 received placebo; per-sample allocation not given. Sampling took place 63 days after the first vaccine or placebo injection. Within Boston, the person who donated was an adult of 18-55 years. Immunization relied on an Ad26 vector, which expressed Wuhan-strain SARS-CoV-2 spike. Comments on this clone: Its antigen is undetermined.

CDR3 size: 14 residues. Germline CDR1 reads SEHNR; CDR2 reads FQNEAQ (reference sequence). Deletions cut 6 bases from V and 5 bases from J, with 14 bases between. Repertoires were generated with immunoSEQ multiplex PCR, while TCRdb's copy carries only in-frame clones and drops some. The sample has a few hundred thousand clones, roughly 91% seen once. The rearrangement uses TRBV7-9 and TRBJ2-1, with D possibly matching TRBD2 (6 bases). The TCR was taken from a person aged 18-65 years who received the Ad26.COV2.S COVID-19 vaccine or a placebo. The sample consisted of peripheral blood, taken in a trial of Ad26.COV2.S vaccine versus placebo. CDR3 sequence (DNA): TGTGCCAGCAGTATTAATGGGACTCACAATGAGCAGTTCTTC. It is translated as CASSINGTHNEQFF.